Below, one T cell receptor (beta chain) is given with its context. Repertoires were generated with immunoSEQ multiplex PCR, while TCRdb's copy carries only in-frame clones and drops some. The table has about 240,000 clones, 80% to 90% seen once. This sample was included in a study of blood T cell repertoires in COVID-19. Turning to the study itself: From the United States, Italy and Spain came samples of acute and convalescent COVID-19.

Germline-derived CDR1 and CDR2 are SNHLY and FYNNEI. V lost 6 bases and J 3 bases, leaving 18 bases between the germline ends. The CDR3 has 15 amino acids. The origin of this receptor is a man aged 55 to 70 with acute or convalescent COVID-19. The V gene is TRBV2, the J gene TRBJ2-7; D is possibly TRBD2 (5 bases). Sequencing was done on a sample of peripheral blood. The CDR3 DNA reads TGTGCCAGCAGCCCCGGTGGGAGCCAAGGCTACGAGCAGTACTTC. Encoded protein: CASSPGGSQGYEQYF.